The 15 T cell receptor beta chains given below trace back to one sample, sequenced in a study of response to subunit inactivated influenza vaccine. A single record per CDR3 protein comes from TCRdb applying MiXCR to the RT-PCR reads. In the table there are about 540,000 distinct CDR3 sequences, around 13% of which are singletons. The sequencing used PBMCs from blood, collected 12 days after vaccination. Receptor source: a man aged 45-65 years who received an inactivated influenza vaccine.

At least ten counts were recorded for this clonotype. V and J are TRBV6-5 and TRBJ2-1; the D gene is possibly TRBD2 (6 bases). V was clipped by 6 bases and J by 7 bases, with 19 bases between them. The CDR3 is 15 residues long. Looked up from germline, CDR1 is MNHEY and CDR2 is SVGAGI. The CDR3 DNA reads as TGTGCCAGCAGGTCACTAGCTTCAAAGGGAAATGAGCAGTTCTTC. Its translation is CASRSLASKGNEQFF.

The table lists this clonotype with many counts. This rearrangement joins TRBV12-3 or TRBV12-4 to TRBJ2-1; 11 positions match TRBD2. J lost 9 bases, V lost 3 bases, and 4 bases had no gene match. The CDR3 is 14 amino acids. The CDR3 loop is CASSFLAGGSEQFF. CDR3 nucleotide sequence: TGTGCCAGCAGTTTTCTAGCGGGGGGTAGTGAGCAGTTCTTC.

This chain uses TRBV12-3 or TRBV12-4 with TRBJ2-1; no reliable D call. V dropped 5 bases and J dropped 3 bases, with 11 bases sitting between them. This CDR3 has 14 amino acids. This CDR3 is CASSPRKIYNEQFF. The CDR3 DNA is TGTGCCAGCAGTCCTAGGAAGATCTACAATGAGCAGTTCTTC.

The CDR3 loop is CATPLRLAGFDEQFF. CDR3 bases: TGTGCCACGCCCCTCCGACTAGCGGGATTCGATGAGCAGTTCTTC. J is TRBJ2-1 and V is TRBV24-1; TRBD2 aligns across 11 bases. This CDR3 comprises 15 residues. Germline V CDR1 and CDR2: KGHDR, SFDVKD. The V and J ends lost 10 bases and 8 bases, in that order; junction bases with no gene match: 12.

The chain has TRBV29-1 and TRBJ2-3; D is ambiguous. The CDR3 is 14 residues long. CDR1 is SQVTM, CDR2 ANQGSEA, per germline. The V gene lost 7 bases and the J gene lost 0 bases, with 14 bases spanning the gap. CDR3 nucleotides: TGCAGCGCTACTGGGGATCCTAGCACAGATACGCAGTATTTT. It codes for CSATGDPSTDTQYF.

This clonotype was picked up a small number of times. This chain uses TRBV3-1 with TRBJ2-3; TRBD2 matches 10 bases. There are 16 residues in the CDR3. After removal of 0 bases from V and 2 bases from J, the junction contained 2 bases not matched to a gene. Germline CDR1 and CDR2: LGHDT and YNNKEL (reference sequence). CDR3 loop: CASSQDLAGVTDTQYF. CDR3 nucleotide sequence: TGTGCCAGCAGCCAAGATCTAGCGGGGGTCACAGATACGCAGTATTTT.

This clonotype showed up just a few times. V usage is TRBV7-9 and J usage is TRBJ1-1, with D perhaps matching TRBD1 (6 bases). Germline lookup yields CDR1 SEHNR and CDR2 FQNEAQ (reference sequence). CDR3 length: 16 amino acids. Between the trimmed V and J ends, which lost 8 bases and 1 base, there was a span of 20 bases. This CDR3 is CASGKQARGPNTEAFF. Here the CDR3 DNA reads TGTGCCAGCGGAAAACAGGCCAGGGGTCCGAACACTGAAGCTTTCTTT.

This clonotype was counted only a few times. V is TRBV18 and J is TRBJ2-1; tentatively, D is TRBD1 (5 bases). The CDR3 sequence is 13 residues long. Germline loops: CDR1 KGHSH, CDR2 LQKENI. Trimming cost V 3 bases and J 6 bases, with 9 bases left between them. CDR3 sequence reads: CASSPAGRNEQFF. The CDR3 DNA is TGTGCCAGCTCACCGGCAGGGCGCAATGAGCAGTTCTTC.

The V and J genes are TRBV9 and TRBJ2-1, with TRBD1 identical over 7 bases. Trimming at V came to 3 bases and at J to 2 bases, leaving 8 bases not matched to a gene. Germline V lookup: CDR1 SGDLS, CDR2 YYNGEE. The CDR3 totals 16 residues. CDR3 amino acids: CASSATGRAAYNEQFF. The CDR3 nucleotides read TGTGCCAGCAGCGCGACAGGGAGAGCCGCCTACAATGAGCAGTTCTTC.

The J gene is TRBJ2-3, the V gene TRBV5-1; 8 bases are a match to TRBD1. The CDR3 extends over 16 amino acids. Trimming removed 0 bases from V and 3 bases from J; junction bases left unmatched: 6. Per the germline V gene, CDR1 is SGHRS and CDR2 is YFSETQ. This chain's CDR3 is CASSLAARGPTDTQYF. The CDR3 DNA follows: TGCGCCAGCAGCTTGGCCGCCAGGGGGCCGACAGATACGCAGTATTTT.

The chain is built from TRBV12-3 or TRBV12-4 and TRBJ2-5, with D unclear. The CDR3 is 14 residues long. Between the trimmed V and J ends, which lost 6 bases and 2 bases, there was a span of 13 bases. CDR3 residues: CASSLRARQETQYF. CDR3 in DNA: TGTGCCAGCAGCCTCCGGGCGCGTCAAGAGACCCAGTACTTC.

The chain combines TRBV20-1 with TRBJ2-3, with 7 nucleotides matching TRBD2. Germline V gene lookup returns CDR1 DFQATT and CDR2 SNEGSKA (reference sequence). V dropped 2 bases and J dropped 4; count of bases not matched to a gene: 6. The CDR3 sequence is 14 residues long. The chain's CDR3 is CSARWRERPDTQYF. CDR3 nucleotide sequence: TGCAGTGCTAGATGGCGGGAGAGGCCAGATACGCAGTATTTT.

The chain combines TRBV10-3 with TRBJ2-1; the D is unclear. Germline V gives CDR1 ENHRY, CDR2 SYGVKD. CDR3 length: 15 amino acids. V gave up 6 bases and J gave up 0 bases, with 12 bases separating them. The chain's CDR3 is CAIRRDGSSYNEQFF. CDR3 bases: TGTGCCATCAGAAGAGACGGAAGCTCCTACAATGAGCAGTTCTTC.

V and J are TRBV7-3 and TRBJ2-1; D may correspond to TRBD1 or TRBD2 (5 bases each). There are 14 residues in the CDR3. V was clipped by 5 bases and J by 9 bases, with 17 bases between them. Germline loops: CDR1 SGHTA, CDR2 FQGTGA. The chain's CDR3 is CASSPLVGAGEQFF. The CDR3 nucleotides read TGTGCCAGCAGCCCCCTGGTTGGGGCGGGTGAGCAGTTCTTC.

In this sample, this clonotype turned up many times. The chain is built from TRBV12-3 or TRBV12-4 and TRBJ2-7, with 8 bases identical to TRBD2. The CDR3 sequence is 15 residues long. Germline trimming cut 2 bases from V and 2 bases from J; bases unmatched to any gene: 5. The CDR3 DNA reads TGTGCCAGCAGTTTAAAGGCGGGAGGAGCCTACGAGCAGTACTTC. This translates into CASSLKAGGAYEQYF.